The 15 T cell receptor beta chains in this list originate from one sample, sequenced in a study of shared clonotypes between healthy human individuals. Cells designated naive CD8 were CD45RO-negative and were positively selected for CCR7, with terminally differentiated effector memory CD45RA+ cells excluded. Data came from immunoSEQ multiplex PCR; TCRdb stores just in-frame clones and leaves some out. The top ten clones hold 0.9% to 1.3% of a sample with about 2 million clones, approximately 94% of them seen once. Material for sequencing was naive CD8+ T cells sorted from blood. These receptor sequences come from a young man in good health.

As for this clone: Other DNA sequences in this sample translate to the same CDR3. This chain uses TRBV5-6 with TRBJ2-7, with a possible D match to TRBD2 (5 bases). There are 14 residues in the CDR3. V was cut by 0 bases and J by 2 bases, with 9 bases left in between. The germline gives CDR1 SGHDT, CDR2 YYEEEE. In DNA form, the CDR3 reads TGTGCCAGCAGCTTGGGTGGGAGCCCCTACGAGCAGTACTTC. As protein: CASSLGGSPYEQYF. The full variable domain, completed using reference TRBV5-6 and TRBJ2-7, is DAGVTQSPTHLIKTRGQQVTLRCSPKSGHDTVSWYQQALGQGPQFIFQYYEEEERQRGNFPDRFSGHQFPNYSSELNVNALLLGDSALYLCASSLGGSPYEQYFGPGTRLTVT.

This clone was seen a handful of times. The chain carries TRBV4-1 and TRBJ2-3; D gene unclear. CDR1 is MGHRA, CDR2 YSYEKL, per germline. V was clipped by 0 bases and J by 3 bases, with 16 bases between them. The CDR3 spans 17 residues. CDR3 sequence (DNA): TGCGCCAGCAGCCAAGATCCGCCTCCGGCCGCGACAGATACGCAGTATTTT. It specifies CASSQDPPPAATDTQYF.

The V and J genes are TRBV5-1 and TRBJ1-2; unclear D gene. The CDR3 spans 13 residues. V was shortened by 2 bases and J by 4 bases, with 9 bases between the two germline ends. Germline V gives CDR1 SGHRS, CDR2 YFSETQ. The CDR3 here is CASSFESGYGYTF. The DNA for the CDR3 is TGCGCCAGCAGCTTCGAGTCGGGCTATGGCTACACCTTC. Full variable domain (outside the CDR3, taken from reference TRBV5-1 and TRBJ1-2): KAGVTQTPRYLIKTRGQQVTLSCSPISGHRSVSWYQQTPGQGLQFLFEYFSETQRNKGNFPGRFSGRQFSNSRSEMNVSTLELGDSALYLCASSFESGYGYTFGSGTRLTVV.

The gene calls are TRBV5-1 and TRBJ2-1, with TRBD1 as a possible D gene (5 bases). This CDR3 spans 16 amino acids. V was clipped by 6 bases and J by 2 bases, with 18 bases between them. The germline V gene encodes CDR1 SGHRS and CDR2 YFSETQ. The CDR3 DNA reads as TGCGCCAGCAACAGTGGGGCCGATCCGGCCTACAATGAGCAGTTCTTC. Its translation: CASNSGADPAYNEQFF.

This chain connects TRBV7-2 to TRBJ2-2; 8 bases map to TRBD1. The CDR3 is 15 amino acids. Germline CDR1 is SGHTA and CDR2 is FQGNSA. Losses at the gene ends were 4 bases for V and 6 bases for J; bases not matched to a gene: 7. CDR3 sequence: CASSSWLRGPGELFF. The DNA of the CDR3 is TGTGCCAGCAGCTCCTGGCTCAGGGGGCCCGGGGAGCTGTTTTTT.

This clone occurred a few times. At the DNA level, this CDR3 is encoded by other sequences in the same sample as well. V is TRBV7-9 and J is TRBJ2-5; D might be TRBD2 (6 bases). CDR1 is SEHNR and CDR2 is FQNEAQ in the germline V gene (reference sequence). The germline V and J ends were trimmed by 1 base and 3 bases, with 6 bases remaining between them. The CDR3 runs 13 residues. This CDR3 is CASSLGGEETQYF. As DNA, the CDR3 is TGTGCCAGCAGCTTAGGGGGGGAAGAGACCCAGTACTTC. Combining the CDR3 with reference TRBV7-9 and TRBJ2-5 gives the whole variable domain DTGVSQNPRHKITKRGQNVTFRCDPISEHNRLYWYRQTLGQGPEFLTYFQNEAQLEKSRLLSDRFSAERPKGSFSTLEIQRTEQGDSAMYLCASSLGGEETQYFGPGTRLLVL.

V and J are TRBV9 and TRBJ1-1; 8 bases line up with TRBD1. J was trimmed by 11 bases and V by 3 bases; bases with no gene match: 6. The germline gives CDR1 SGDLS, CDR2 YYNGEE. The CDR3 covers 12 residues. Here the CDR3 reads CASSALTGEAFF. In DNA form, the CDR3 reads TGTGCCAGCAGCGCACTGACAGGGGAGGCTTTCTTT.

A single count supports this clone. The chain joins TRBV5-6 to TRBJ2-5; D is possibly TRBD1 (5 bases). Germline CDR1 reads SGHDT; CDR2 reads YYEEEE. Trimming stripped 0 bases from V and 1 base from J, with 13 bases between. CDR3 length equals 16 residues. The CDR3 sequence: CASSLDTGWSQETQYF. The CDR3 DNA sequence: TGTGCCAGCAGCTTGGATACAGGATGGTCCCAAGAGACCCAGTACTTC.

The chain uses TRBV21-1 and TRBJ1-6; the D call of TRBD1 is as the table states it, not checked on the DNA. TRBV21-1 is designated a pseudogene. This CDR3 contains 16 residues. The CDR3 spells CASSKGQGKGNSPLHF. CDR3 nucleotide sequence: TGTGCCAGCAGCAAAGGGCAGGGGAAGGGTAATTCACCCCTCCACTTT.

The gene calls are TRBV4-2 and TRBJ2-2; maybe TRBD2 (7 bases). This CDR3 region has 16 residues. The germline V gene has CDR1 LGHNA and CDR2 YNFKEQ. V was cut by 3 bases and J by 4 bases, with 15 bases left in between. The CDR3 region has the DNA TGTGCCAGCAGCCAGCAACGGGGGGCGCCCACCGGGGAGCTGTTTTTT. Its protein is CASSQQRGAPTGELFF.

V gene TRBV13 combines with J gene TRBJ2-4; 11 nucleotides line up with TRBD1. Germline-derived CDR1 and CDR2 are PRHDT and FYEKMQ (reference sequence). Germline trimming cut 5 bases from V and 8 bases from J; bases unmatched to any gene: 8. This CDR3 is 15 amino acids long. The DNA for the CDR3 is TGTGCCAGCAGCCCTCGGACAGGGGGCGGTGACATTCAGTACTTC. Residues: CASSPRTGGGDIQYF.

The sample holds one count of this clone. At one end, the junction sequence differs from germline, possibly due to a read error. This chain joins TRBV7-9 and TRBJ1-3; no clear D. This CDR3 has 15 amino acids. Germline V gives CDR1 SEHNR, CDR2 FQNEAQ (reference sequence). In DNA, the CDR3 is TGTGCCAGCACCTTAAGACTTGACGCCCAAAACACCATATATTTT. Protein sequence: CASTLRLDAQNTIYF.

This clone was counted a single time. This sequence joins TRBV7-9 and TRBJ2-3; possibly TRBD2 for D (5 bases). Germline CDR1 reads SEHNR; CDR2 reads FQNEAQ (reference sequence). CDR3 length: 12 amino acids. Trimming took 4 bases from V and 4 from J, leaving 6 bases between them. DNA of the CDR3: TGTGCCAGCAGCTACGGGGCAGATACGCAGTATTTT. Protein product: CASSYGADTQYF.

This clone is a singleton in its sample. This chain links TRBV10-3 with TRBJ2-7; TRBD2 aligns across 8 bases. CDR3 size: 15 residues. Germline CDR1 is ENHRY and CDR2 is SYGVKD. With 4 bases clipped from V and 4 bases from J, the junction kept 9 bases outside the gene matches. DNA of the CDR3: TGTGCCATCAGTGGGGTGGCGGGAGGCTTTTACGAGCAGTACTTC. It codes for CAISGVAGGFYEQYF.

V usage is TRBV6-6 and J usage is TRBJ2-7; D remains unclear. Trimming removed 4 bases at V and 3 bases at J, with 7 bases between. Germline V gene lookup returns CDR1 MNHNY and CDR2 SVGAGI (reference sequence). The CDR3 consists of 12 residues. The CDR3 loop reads CASSSGDYEQYF. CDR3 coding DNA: TGTGCCAGCAGTTCTGGGGACTACGAGCAGTACTTC.